This TCR beta chain was sequenced for a study of Graves' ophthalmopathy and Graves' hyperthyroidism. Findings and caveats of the study: With just under 90% sensitivity and around 80% specificity, a 13-signature model separated ophthalmopathy from stable hyperthyroidism.

This clonotype was counted at least ten times. Its specificity is unknown. The germline V and J ends were trimmed by 4 bases and 3 bases, with 15 bases remaining between them. The CDR3 runs to 15 residues. The germline V gene encodes CDR1 LNHNV and CDR2 YYDKDF (reference sequence). Amplified TCR beta CDR3 regions were obtained using RNA transcripts as template. A first-round RT-PCR used HTBI primers, followed by a second-round multiplex PCR. TCRdb redid the calling of the multiplex PCR reads with MiXCR, one entry per CDR3 protein. The data show around 340,000 distinct CDR3 sequences, 15% to 20% seen once.

Material: peripheral blood. The TCR comes from an adult man with Graves' ophthalmopathy. V usage is TRBV15 and J usage is TRBJ1-2; no firm D call. The CDR3 DNA reads TGTGCCACCAGCAAGACCCAAGAAAGAGACTATGGCTACACCTTC. Amino acid sequence: CATSKTQERDYGYTF. Based on the CDR3 plus reference TRBV15 and TRBJ1-2, the full variable domain is DAMVIQNPRYQVTQFGKPVTLSCSQTLNHNVMYWYQQKSSQAPKLLFHYYDKDFNNEADTPDNFQSRRPNTSFCFLDIRSPGLGDTAMYLCATSKTQERDYGYTFGSGTRLTVV.